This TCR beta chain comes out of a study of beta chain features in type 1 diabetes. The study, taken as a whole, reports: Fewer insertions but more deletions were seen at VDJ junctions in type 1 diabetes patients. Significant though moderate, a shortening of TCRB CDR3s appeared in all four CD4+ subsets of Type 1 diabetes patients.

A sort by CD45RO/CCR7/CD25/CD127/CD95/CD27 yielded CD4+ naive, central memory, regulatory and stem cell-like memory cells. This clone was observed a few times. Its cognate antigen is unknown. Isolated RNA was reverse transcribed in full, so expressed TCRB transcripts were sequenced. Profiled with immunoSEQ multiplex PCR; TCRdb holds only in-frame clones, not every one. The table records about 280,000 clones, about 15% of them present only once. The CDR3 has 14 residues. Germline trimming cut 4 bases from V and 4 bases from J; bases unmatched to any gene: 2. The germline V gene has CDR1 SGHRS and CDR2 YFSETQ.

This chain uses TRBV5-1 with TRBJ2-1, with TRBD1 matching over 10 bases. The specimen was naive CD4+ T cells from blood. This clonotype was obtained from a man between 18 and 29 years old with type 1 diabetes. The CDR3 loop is CASSKGQGYNEQFF. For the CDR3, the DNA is TGCGCCAGCAGCAAGGGACAGGGGTACAATGAGCAGTTCTTC.